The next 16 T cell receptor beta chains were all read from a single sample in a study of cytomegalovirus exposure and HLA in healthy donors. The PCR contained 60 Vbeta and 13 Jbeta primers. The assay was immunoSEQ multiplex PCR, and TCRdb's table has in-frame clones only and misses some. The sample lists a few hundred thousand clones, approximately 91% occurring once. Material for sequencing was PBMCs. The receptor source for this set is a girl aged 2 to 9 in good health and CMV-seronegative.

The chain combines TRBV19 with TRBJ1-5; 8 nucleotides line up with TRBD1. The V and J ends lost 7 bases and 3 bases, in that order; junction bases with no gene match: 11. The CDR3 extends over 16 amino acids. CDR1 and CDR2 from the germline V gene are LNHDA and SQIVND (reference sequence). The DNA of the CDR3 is TGTGCCAGTACCCCGGACAGGGTTGGATACAATCAGCCCCAGCATTTT. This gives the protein CASTPDRVGYNQPQHF.

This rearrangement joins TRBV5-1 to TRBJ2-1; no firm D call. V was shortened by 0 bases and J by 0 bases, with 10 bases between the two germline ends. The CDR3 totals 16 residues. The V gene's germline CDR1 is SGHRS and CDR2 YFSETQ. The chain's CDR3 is CASSLAARSSYNEQFF. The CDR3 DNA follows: TGCGCCAGCAGCTTGGCCGCCCGGAGCTCCTACAATGAGCAGTTCTTC.

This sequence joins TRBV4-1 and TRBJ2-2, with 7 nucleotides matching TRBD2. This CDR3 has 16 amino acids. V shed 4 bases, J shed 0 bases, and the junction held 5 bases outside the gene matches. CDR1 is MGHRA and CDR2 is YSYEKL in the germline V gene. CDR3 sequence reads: CASSLTSATNTGELFF. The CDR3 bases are TGCGCCAGCAGCCTCACTAGCGCCACGAACACCGGGGAGCTGTTTTTT.

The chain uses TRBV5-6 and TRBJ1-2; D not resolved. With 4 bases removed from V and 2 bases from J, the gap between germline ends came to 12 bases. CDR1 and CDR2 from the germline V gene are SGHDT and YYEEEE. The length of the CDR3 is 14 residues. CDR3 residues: CASSPSGPNYGYTF. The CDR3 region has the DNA TGTGCCAGCAGCCCCAGTGGGCCCAACTATGGCTACACCTTC.

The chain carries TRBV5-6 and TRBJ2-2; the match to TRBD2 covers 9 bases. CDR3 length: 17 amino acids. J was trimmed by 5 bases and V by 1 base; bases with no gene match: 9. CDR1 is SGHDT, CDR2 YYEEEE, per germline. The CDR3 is CASSLRRLAGRTGELFF. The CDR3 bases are TGTGCCAGCAGCTTGAGGCGGCTAGCGGGGCGAACCGGGGAGCTGTTTTTT.

The CDR3 DNA is TGTGCCAGTAGTAACAGACTAGCGGGCCCTCAAGAGACCCAGTACTTC. Translated: CASSNRLAGPQETQYF. The rearrangement links TRBV19 to TRBJ2-5; 10 bases map to TRBD2. The junction had 7 bases not matched to a gene; V was cut back by 4 bases and J by 2 bases. There are 16 residues in the CDR3. CDR1 and CDR2 from the germline V gene are LNHDA and SQIVND (reference sequence).

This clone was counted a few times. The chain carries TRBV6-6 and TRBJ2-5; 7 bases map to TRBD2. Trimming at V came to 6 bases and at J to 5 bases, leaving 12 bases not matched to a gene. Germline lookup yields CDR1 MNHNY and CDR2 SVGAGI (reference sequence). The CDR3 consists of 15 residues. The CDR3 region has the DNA TGTGCCAGCAGGAACCGGGACTACCAAGAGGAGACCCAGTACTTC. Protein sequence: CASRNRDYQEETQYF.

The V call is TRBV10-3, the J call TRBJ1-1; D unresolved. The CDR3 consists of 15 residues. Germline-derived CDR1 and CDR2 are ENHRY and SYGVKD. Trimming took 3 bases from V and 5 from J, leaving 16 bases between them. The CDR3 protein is CAISDAAGGGTEAFF. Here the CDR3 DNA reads TGTGCCATCAGTGATGCGGCAGGAGGAGGGACTGAAGCTTTCTTT.

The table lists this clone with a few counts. CDR3 loop: CASSYSRVVGELFF. The CDR3 DNA reads TGTGCCAGCAGTTACTCGAGGGTGGTCGGGGAGCTGTTTTTT. V is TRBV6-5 and J is TRBJ2-2, with D tentatively TRBD2 (5 bases). This CDR3 has 14 amino acids. The germline gives CDR1 MNHEY, CDR2 SVGAGI. V was clipped by 0 bases and J by 7 bases, with 9 bases between them.

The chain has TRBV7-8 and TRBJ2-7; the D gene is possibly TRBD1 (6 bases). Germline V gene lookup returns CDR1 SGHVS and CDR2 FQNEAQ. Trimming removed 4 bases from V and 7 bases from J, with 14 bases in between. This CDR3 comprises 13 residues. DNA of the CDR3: TGTGCCAGCAGCTCGTACAGGGAGTTGGAGCAGTACTTC. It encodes CASSSYRELEQYF.

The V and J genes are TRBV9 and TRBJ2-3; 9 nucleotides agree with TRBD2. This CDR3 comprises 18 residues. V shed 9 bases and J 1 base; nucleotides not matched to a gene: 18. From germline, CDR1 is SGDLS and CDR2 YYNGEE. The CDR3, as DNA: TGTGCCACCCGCCCAGCGGGAGGCCTGGGTCCCGGCACAGATACGCAGTATTTT. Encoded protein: CATRPAGGLGPGTDTQYF.

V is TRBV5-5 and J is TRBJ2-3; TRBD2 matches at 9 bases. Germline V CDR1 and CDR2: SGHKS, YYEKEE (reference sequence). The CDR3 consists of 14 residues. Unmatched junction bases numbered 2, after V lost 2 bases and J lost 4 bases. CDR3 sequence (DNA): TGTGCCAGCAGCTTCGCGGGGGGGTCAGATACGCAGTATTTT. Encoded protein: CASSFAGGSDTQYF.

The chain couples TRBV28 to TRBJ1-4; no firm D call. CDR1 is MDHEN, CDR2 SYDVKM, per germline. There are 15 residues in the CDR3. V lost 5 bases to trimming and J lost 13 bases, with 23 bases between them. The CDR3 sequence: CASSPPPRLGRGLFF. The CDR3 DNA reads TGTGCCAGCAGTCCGCCTCCAAGGCTCGGCCGAGGACTGTTTTTT.

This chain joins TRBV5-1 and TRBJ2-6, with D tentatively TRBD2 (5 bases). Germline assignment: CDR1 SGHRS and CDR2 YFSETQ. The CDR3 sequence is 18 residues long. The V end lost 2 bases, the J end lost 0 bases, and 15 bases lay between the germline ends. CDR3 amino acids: CASSFGVTGSSGANVLTF. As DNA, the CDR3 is TGCGCCAGCAGCTTTGGGGTGACGGGAAGCTCTGGGGCCAACGTCCTGACTTTC.

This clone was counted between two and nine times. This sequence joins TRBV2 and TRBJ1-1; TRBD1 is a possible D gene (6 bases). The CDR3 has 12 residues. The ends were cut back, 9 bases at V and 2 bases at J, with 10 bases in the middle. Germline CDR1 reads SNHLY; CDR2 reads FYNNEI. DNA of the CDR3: TGTGCCAGGAGGGGGGGAAACACTGAAGCTTTCTTT. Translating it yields CARRGGNTEAFF.

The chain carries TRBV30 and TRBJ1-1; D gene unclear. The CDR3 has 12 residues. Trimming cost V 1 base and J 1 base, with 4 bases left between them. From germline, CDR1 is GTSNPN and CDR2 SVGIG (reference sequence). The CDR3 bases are TGTGCCTGGAGTGGGGCGAACACTGAAGCTTTCTTT. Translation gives CAWSGANTEAFF. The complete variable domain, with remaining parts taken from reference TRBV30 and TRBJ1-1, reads SQTIHQWPATLVQPVGSPLSLECTVEGTSNPNLYWYRQAAGRGLQLLFYSVGIGQISSEVPQNLSASRPQDRQFILSSKKLLLSDSGFYLCAWSGANTEAFFGQGTRLTVV.